This T cell receptor (beta chain) emerged from a study of T cell responses to AZD1222 COVID-19 vaccine. Trimming pared 2 bases from V and 0 bases from J, leaving 1 base between. This CDR3 spans 13 amino acids. Germline lookup yields CDR1 SGHAT and CDR2 FQNNGV. The assay was immunoSEQ multiplex PCR, and TCRdb's table has in-frame clones only and misses some. The sample has 140,000 to 150,000 clones, roughly 91% seen once. Study outcomes and limitations: The peak T cell response came first, and repertoires were sampled only after it. White British people made up most donors, females outnumbered males, and clonal diversity was possibly underestimated.

As regards this clone: Its antigen is currently unknown. The sample contains more than one DNA sequence encoding this CDR3.

V and J are TRBV11-2 and TRBJ2-2; D is uncertain. The sample was peripheral blood, taken on day 0 of AZD1222 vaccination. This receptor was obtained from an adult in good health. The DNA for the CDR3 is TGTGCCAGCAGCTTAACGAACACCGGGGAGCTGTTTTTT. Translated, it gives CASSLTNTGELFF. Full variable domain (missing parts from reference TRBV11-2 and TRBJ2-2): EAGVAQSPRYKIIEKRQSVAFWCNPISGHATLYWYQQILGQGPKLLIQFQNNGVVDDSQLPKDRFSAERLKGVDSTLKIQPAKLEDSAVYLCASSLTNTGELFFGEGSRLTVL.